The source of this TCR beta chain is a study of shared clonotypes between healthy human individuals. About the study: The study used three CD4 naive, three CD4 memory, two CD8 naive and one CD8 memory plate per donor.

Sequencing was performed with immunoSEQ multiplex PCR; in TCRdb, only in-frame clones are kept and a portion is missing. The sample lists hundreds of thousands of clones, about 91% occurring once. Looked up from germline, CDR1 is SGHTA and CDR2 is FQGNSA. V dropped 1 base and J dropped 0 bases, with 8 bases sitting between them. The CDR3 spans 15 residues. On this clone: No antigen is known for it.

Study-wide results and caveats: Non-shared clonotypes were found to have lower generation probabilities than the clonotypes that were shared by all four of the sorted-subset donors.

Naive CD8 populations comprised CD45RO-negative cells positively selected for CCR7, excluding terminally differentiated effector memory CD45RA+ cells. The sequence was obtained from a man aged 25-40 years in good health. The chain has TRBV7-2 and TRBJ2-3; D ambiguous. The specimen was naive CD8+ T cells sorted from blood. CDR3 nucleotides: TGTGCCAGCAGCTTAGGTTTCTCTAGCACAGATACGCAGTATTTT. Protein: CASSLGFSSTDTQYF.